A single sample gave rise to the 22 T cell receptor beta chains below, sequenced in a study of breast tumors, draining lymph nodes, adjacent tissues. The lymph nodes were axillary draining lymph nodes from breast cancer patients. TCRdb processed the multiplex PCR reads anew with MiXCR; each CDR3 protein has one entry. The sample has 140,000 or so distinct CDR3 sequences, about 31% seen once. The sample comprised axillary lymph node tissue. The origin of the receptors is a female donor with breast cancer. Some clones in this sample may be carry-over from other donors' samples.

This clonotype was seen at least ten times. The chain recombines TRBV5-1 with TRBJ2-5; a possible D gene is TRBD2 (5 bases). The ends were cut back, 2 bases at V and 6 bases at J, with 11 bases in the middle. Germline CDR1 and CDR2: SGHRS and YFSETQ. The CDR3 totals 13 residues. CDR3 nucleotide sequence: TGCGCCAGCAGCTTTGAGGGTCGAAAGACCCAGTACTTC. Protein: CASSFEGRKTQYF.

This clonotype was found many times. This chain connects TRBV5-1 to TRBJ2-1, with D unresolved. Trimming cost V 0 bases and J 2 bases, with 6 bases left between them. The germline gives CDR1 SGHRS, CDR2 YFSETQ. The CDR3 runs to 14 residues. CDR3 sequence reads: CASSLDGPYNEQFF. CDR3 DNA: TGCGCCAGCAGCTTGGATGGGCCCTACAATGAGCAGTTCTTC. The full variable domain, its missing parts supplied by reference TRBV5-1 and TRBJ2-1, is KAGVTQTPRYLIKTRGQQVTLSCSPISGHRSVSWYQQTPGQGLQFLFEYFSETQRNKGNFPGRFSGRQFSNSRSEMNVSTLELGDSALYLCASSLDGPYNEQFFGPGTRLTVL.

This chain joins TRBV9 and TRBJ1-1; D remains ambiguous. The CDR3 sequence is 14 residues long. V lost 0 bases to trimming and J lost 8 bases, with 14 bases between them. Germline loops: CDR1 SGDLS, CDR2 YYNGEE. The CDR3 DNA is TGTGCCAGCAGCGTAGGGAGAGGCGGAGTCGAAGCTTTCTTT. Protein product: CASSVGRGGVEAFF.

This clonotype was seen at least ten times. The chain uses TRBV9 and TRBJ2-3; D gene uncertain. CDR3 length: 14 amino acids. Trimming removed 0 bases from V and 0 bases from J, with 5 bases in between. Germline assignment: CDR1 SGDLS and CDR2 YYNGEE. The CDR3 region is CASSVEASTDTQYF. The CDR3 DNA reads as TGTGCCAGCAGCGTAGAGGCCAGCACAGATACGCAGTATTTT.

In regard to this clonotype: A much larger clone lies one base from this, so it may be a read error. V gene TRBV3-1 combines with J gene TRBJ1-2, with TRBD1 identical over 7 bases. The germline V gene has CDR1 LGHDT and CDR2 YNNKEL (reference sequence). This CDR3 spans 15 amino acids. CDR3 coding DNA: TGTGCCAGCAGCCCCGCGGCAGGGGGAGGATATGTCTACACCTTC. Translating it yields CASSPAAGGGYVYTF. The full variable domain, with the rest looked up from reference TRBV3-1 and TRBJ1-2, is DTAVSQTPKYLVTQMGNDKSIKCEQNLGHDTMYWYKQDSKKFLKIMFSYNNKELIINETVPNRFSPKSPDKAHLNLHINSLELGDSAVYFCASSPAAGGGYVYTFGSGTRLTVV.

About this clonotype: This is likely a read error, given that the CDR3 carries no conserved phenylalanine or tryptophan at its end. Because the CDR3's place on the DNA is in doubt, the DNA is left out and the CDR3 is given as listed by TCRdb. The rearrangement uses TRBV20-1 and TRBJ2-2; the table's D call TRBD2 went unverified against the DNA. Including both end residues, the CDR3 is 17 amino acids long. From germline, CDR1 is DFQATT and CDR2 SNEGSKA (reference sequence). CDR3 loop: CSVPDPHKPTNTGELVL.

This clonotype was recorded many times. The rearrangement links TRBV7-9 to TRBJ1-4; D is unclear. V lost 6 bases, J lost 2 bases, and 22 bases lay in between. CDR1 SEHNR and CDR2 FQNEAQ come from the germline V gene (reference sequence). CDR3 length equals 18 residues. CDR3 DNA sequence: TGTGCCAGCAGTCTCTTATATAAGTACGGTGCGACTAATGAAAAACTGTTTTTT. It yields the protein CASSLLYKYGATNEKLFF.

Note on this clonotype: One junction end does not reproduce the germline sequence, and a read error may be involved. CDR3 loop: CASSFHQGGSYEQYF. The DNA for the CDR3 is TGTGCTAGCAGCTTTCACCAGGGGGGCTCCTACGAGCAGTACTTC. The chain joins TRBV7-7 to TRBJ2-7; D is possibly TRBD1 (7 bases). The CDR3 has 15 residues. Germline loops: CDR1 SSHAT, CDR2 FNYEAQ (reference sequence).

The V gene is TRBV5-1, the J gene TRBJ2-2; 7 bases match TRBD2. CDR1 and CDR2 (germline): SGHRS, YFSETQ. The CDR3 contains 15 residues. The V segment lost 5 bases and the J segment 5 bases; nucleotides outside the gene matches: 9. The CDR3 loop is CASRRGRGYTGELFF. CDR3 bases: TGCGCCAGCAGACGAGGGCGGGGGTATACCGGGGAGCTGTTTTTT.

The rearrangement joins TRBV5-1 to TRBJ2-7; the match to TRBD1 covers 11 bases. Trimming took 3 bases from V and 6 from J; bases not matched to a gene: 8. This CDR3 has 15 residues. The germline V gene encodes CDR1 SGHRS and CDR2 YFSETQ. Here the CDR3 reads CASSSRTGGVSEQYF. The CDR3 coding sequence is TGCGCCAGCAGCTCCAGGACAGGGGGCGTCTCCGAGCAGTACTTC.

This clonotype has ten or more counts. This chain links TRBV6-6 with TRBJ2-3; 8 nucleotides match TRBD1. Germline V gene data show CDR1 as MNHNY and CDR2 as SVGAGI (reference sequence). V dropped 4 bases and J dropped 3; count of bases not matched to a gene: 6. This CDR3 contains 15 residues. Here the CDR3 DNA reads TGTGCCAGCAGTTTCGGACAGGGCGGGACAGATACGCAGTATTTT. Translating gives CASSFGQGGTDTQYF.

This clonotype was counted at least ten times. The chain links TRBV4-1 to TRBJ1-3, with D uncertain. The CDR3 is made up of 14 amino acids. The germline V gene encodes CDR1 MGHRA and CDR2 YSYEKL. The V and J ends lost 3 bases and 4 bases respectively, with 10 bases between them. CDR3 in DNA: TGCGCCAGCAGCCACCTTTTGGGGGGAAACACCATATATTTT. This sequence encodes CASSHLLGGNTIYF.

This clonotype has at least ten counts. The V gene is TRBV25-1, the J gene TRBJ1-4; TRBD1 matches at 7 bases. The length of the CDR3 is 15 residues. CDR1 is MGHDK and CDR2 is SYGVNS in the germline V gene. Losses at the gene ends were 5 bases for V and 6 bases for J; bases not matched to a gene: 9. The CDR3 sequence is CASSTRTGSYEKLFF. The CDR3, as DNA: TGTGCCAGCAGTACCCGGACAGGCTCCTATGAAAAACTGTTTTTT.

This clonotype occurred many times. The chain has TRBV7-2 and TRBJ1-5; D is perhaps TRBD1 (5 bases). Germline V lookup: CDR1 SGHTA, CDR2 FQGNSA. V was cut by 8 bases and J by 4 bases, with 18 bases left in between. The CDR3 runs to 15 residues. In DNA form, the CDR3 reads TGTGCCAGCCGTTCCGGGACGGAACTAAATCAGCCCCAGCATTTT. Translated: CASRSGTELNQPQHF.

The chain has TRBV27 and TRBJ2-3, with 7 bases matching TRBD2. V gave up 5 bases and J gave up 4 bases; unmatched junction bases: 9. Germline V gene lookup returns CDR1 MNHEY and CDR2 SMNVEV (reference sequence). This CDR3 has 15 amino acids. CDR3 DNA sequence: TGTGCCAGCAGTCTAGGGCCGGGGGGATCAGATACGCAGTATTTT. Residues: CASSLGPGGSDTQYF.

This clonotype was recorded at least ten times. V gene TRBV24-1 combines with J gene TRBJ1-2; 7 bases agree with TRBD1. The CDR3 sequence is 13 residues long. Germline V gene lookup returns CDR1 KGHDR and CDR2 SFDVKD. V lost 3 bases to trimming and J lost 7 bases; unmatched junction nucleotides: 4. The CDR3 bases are TGTGCCACCAGTGATACCCACAGGGGTGGCTACACCTTC. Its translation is CATSDTHRGGYTF.

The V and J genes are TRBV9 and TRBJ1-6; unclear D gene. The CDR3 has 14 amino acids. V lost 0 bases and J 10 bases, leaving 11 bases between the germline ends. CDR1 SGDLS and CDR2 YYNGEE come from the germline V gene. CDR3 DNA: TGTGCCAGCAGCGTAGCGTGCAGTGGGTCACCCCTCCACTTT. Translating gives CASSVACSGSPLHF.

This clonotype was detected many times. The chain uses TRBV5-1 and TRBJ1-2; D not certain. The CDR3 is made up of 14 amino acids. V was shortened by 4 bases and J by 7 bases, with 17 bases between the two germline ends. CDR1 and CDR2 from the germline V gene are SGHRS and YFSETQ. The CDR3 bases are TGCGCCAGCAGCCCAGACACGGCTTTGGGTGGCTACACCTTC. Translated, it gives CASSPDTALGGYTF.

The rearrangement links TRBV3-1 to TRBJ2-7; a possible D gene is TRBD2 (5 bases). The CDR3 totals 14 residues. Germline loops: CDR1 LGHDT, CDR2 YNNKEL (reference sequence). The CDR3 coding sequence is TGTGCCAGCAGCCAAGATCCTAGCTCCTACGAGCGGTACGTT. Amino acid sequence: CASSQDPSSYERYV.

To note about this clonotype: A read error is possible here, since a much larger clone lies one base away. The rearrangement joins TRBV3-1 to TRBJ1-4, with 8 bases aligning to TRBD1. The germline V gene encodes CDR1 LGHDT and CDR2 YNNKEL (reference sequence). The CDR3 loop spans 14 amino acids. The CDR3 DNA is TGTGCCAACAGCCAAGTGGGGACAGGAGATAAACTGTTTTTT. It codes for CANSQVGTGDKLFF.

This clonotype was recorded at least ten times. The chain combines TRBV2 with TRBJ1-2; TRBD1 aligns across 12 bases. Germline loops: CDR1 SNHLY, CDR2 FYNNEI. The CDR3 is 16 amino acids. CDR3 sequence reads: CASDRDRGRLGYGYTF. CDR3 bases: TGTGCAAGTGACCGGGACAGGGGGCGGTTGGGCTATGGCTACACCTTC. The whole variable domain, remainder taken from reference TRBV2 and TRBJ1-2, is EPEVTQTPSHQVTQMGQEVILRCVPISNHLYFYWYRQILGQKVEFLVSFYNNEISEKSEIFDDQFSVERPDGSNFTLKIRSTKLEDSAMYFCASDRDRGRLGYGYTFGSGTRLTVV.

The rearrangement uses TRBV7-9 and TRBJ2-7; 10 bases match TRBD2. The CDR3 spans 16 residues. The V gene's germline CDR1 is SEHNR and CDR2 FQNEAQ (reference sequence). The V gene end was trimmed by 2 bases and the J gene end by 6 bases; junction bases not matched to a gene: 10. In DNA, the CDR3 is TGTGCCAGCAGCTTAAAAAGCGGGGGGGTTGTGTCCGAGCAGTACGTC. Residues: CASSLKSGGVVSEQYV.